Shown below are 19 T cell receptor beta chains from a single sample sequenced in a study of blood T cell repertoires in COVID-19. Measured with immunoSEQ multiplex PCR; TCRdb has only the in-frame clones, and not every one. The table records around 140,000 clones, more than 80% of them present only once. The sequenced material came from peripheral blood. These TCRs come from a human donor in a cohort sampled during active COVID-19.

V is TRBV28 and J is TRBJ1-5; 11 bases line up with TRBD1. Germline CDR1 and CDR2: MDHEN and SYDVKM. CDR3 length: 14 amino acids. Trimming took 6 bases from V and 11 from J; bases not matched to a gene: 9. Here the CDR3 reads CASRLPGQGGAQHF. The DNA for the CDR3 is TGTGCCAGCAGATTACCGGGACAGGGGGGGGCCCAGCATTTT.

The chain combines TRBV9 with TRBJ1-2, with D possibly TRBD1 on 6 matching bases. Per germline, CDR1 SGDLS and CDR2 YYNGEE. V lost 0 bases and J lost 8, with 11 bases in between. The CDR3 extends over 13 amino acids. The CDR3 DNA is TGTGCCAGCAGCGTAGAACAGGGCAGGGGCTACACCTTC. Protein product: CASSVEQGRGYTF.

The chain links TRBV29-1 to TRBJ2-3, with 7 bases aligning to TRBD2. This CDR3 spans 12 amino acids. V dropped 4 bases and J dropped 6; count of bases not matched to a gene: 4. Per the germline V gene, CDR1 is SQVTM and CDR2 is ANQGSEA. As DNA, the CDR3 is TGCAGCGTTGGGGGGGGGAAGGATACGCAGTATTTT. It translates to CSVGGGKDTQYF.

The gene calls are TRBV4-1 and TRBJ2-1; 9 bases agree with TRBD2. Germline assignment: CDR1 MGHRA and CDR2 YSYEKL. This CDR3 contains 16 residues. V lost 1 base, J lost 7 bases, and 8 bases stayed unmatched. DNA for the CDR3: TGCGCCAGCAGCCAAGTAATAGCGGGAGTAGAGAATGAGCAGTTCTTC. This gives the protein CASSQVIAGVENEQFF.

The V and J genes are TRBV19 and TRBJ2-7; 11 bases agree with TRBD1. The CDR3 is 14 residues long. Trimming cost V 6 bases and J 6 bases; bases outside gene matches: 7. Per germline, CDR1 LNHDA and CDR2 SQIVND (reference sequence). CDR3 DNA: TGTGCCAGTAGCAGCTCGGGACAGGGGGGCGAGCAGTACGTC. Translation gives CASSSSGQGGEQYV.

The chain employs TRBV11-2 and TRBJ2-5, with 10 positions matching TRBD2. Looked up from germline, CDR1 is SGHAT and CDR2 is FQNNGV. The CDR3 length is 16 residues. With 1 base clipped from V and 4 bases from J, the junction kept 6 bases outside the gene matches. The CDR3 DNA sequence: TGTGCCAGCAGCTTAGCCCTAGCGGGGGTGGGAGAGACCCAGTACTTC. The encoded protein is CASSLALAGVGETQYF.

This chain joins TRBV30 and TRBJ1-5, with TRBD1 identical over 7 bases. Germline assignment: CDR1 GTSNPN and CDR2 SVGIG (reference sequence). This CDR3 is built from 11 residues. The ends lost 1 base at V and 12 bases at J; junction bases unmatched: 3. CDR3 loop: CAWSEQGIQHF. The CDR3, as DNA: TGTGCCTGGAGTGAACAGGGGATCCAGCATTTT.

This chain uses TRBV27 with TRBJ1-6; the D gene is possibly TRBD1 (6 bases). Looked up from germline, CDR1 is MNHEY and CDR2 is SMNVEV (reference sequence). The CDR3 sequence is 15 residues long. V shed 3 bases and J shed 9 bases, with 15 bases lying between them. The CDR3 is CASSLGRGKGSPLHF. In DNA form, the CDR3 reads TGTGCCAGCAGTTTGGGCAGGGGAAAGGGTTCACCCCTCCACTTT.

The CDR3 nucleotides read TGTGCCAGCAGTTCCGGGACAGGGGGCTTCAATCAGCCCCAGCATTTT. Encoded protein: CASSSGTGGFNQPQHF. The J gene is TRBJ1-5, the V gene TRBV2; 12 bases are shared with TRBD1. Germline V gene data show CDR1 as SNHLY and CDR2 as FYNNEI. The CDR3 is made up of 16 amino acids. With V trimmed by 5 bases and J by 3 bases, 5 bases remained unmatched.

This clone was counted a single time. The V gene is TRBV5-6, the J gene TRBJ1-2, with 9 nucleotides matching TRBD1. The CDR3 contains 15 residues. V shed 4 bases and J 4 bases; nucleotides not matched to a gene: 8. CDR1 SGHDT and CDR2 YYEEEE come from the germline V gene. The CDR3 DNA reads TGTGCCAGCAGCCCGCGAGGACAGGGGAGCTATGGCTACACCTTC. It is translated as CASSPRGQGSYGYTF. Variable domain in full (rest from reference TRBV5-6 and TRBJ1-2): DAGVTQSPTHLIKTRGQQVTLRCSPKSGHDTVSWYQQALGQGPQFIFQYYEEEERQRGNFPDRFSGHQFPNYSSELNVNALLLGDSALYLCASSPRGQGSYGYTFGSGTRLTVV.

The V call is TRBV7-2, the J call TRBJ1-1; D is ambiguous. This CDR3 is 13 amino acids long. CDR1 is SGHTA, CDR2 FQGNSA, per germline. Between the trimmed V and J ends, which lost 3 bases and 8 bases, there was a span of 13 bases. The CDR3 DNA sequence: TGTGCCAGCAGCTTGCAGACCCGAGCGGAAGCTTTCTTT. Its translation is CASSLQTRAEAFF.

V gene TRBV9 combines with J gene TRBJ2-7; TRBD1 matches 7 bases. V lost 0 bases, J lost 7 bases, and 7 bases stayed unmatched. The CDR3 contains 14 residues. CDR1 SGDLS and CDR2 YYNGEE come from the germline V gene. The CDR3 bases are TGTGCCAGCAGCGTAGAGGGGGCACGGGGAGAGCAGTACTTC. Translation gives CASSVEGARGEQYF.

This clone turned up a few times. The gene calls are TRBV29-1 and TRBJ2-3, with TRBD2 identical over 12 bases. The germline CDR1 and CDR2 sequences are SQVTM and ANQGSEA. The V and J ends lost 3 bases and 5 bases, in that order; junction bases with no gene match: 6. The CDR3 runs to 15 residues. The CDR3 is CSVEGASGRGDTQYF. CDR3 nucleotides: TGCAGCGTTGAGGGGGCTAGCGGGAGGGGAGATACGCAGTATTTT.

The genes are TRBV28 and TRBJ2-5, with 8 bases identical to TRBD2. Germline values: CDR1 MDHEN, CDR2 SYDVKM. The CDR3 has 16 amino acids. Germline trimming cut 1 base from V and 5 bases from J; bases unmatched to any gene: 9. The DNA of the CDR3 is TGTGCCAGCAGTTTATTGGTTAGCGGGGTTGTGGAGACCCAGTACTTC. The encoded protein is CASSLLVSGVVETQYF.

V is TRBV7-3 and J is TRBJ2-3; possible D gene TRBD1, 6 bases. Between the trimmed V and J ends, which lost 1 base and 2 bases, there was a span of 10 bases. CDR3 length: 15 residues. Per germline, CDR1 SGHTA and CDR2 FQGTGA. The CDR3 DNA is TGTGCCAGCAGCTTAAAACAGGGTCTCACAGATACGCAGTATTTT. This translates into CASSLKQGLTDTQYF. Full variable domain (outside the CDR3, taken from reference TRBV7-3 and TRBJ2-3): GAGVSQTPSNKVTEKGKYVELRCDPISGHTALYWYRQSLGQGPEFLIYFQGTGAADDSGLPNDRFFAVRPEGSVSTLKIQRTERGDSAVYLCASSLKQGLTDTQYFGPGTRLTVL.

The gene calls are TRBV5-1 and TRBJ1-6; a possible D gene is TRBD1 (6 bases). Trimming removed 2 bases at V and 8 bases at J, with 14 bases between. The CDR3 sequence is 15 residues long. Germline assignment: CDR1 SGHRS and CDR2 YFSETQ. For the CDR3, the DNA is TGCGCCAGCAGCTTCAGGGGTAGTTGGGATTCACCCCTCCACTTT. Amino acid sequence: CASSFRGSWDSPLHF.

This sequence joins TRBV12-5 and TRBJ2-1; 7 bases map to TRBD2. This CDR3 is built from 14 residues. Germline values: CDR1 LGHNT, CDR2 FRNRAP. J gave up 7 bases and V 4 bases, and 7 bases lay outside the gene matches. In nucleotides, the CDR3 is TGTGCTAGTGGTTCAGCGTCTAGCGGAAATGAGCAGTTCTTC. Amino acids: CASGSASSGNEQFF.

This chain connects TRBV5-6 to TRBJ2-5; no reliable D call. Looked up from germline, CDR1 is SGHDT and CDR2 is YYEEEE. The CDR3 consists of 15 residues. The V and J ends lost 6 bases and 2 bases respectively, with 17 bases between them. This CDR3 is CASTLQVSNQETQYF. The CDR3 coding sequence is TGTGCCAGCACCCTCCAGGTCAGTAATCAAGAGACCCAGTACTTC.

This chain joins TRBV5-1 and TRBJ1-4; 8 positions match TRBD1. This CDR3 is 15 amino acids long. Germline V CDR1 and CDR2: SGHRS, YFSETQ. After removal of 4 bases from V and 4 bases from J, the junction contained 6 bases not matched to a gene. CDR3 sequence reads: CASSTRGQGNEKLFF. The CDR3 DNA follows: TGCGCCAGCAGCACCAGGGGGCAGGGTAATGAAAAACTGTTTTTT. The whole variable domain, filled in from reference TRBV5-1 and TRBJ1-4, reads KAGVTQTPRYLIKTRGQQVTLSCSPISGHRSVSWYQQTPGQGLQFLFEYFSETQRNKGNFPGRFSGRQFSNSRSEMNVSTLELGDSALYLCASSTRGQGNEKLFFGSGTQLSVL.